This passage covers 30 T cell receptor beta chains from one sample sequenced in a study of T cell repertoires in cytomegalovirus infection. TCRdb ran MiXCR on the reads and lists one entry per CDR3 protein. The sample records roughly 320,000 distinct CDR3 sequences, more than 8% being singletons. Input material: PBMCs. All receptors come from a human donor in good health (CMV status not recorded). Some clones in this sample may be carry-over from other donors' samples.

This clonotype occurred a few times. The chain has TRBV7-9 and TRBJ1-2, with a tentative D call TRBD1 (5 bases). Looked up from germline, CDR1 is SEHNR and CDR2 is FQNEAQ (reference sequence). The CDR3 runs to 13 residues. V was clipped by 5 bases and J by 9 bases, with 16 bases between them. The CDR3 loop reads CASSRRDPLSYTF. The CDR3 DNA is TGTGCCAGCAGCCGCCGGGACCCCCTGAGCTACACCTTC.

This clonotype was counted at least ten times. The rearrangement links TRBV7-4 to TRBJ1-2; 9 bases are shared with TRBD1. The germline V gene has CDR1 SGHVT and CDR2 SQSDAQ. After removal of 5 bases from V and 5 bases from J, the junction contained 3 bases not matched to a gene. The CDR3 covers 13 residues. This CDR3 is CASSPGTGYGYTF. As DNA, the CDR3 is TGTGCCAGCAGCCCCGGGACAGGGTATGGCTACACCTTC.

The rearrangement links TRBV10-3 to TRBJ2-7; TRBD1 matches at 10 bases. Germline CDR1 is ENHRY and CDR2 is SYGVKD. The CDR3 sequence is 14 residues long. Losses at the gene ends were 6 bases for V and 1 base for J; bases not matched to a gene: 3. The CDR3 DNA follows: TGTGCCATCAGCAGGACAGGGGGTTCCTACGAGCAGTACTTC. Translating gives CAISRTGGSYEQYF.

The chain uses TRBV20-1 and TRBJ2-3; 7 bases are a match to TRBD2. Germline V gene sequence: CDR1 DFQATT, CDR2 SNEGSKA (reference sequence). This CDR3 region has 15 residues. V trimming: 1 base; J trimming: 3 bases; junction bases outside the gene matches: 7. The CDR3 DNA is TGCAGTGCTAGAGGCGGCGGGAGACTAACAGATACGCAGTATTTT. Encoded protein: CSARGGGRLTDTQYF.

The chain recombines TRBV5-4 with TRBJ2-1; tentative D call: TRBD2 (5 bases). V was pared by 7 bases and J by 5 bases, with 13 bases between. The CDR3 covers 13 residues. CDR1 is SGHNT and CDR2 is YYREEE in the germline V gene (reference sequence). The CDR3 region has the DNA TGTGCCAGCTCCCGGACTGGAAACAATGAGCAGTTCTTC. Translated, it gives CASSRTGNNEQFF.

This clonotype came up a few times. The V gene is TRBV20-1, the J gene TRBJ1-2; 11 bases are shared with TRBD1. Germline CDR1 reads DFQATT; CDR2 reads SNEGSKA (reference sequence). The CDR3 runs to 16 residues. The V gene end was trimmed by 5 bases and the J gene end by 1 base; junction bases not matched to a gene: 9. The CDR3 DNA is TGCAGTGCTGCCCGGGACAGGGGGAGCGTTAACTATGGCTACACCTTC. Its translation is CSAARDRGSVNYGYTF.

The chain has TRBV2 and TRBJ2-5; 9 bases fit TRBD1. The CDR3 covers 13 residues. With V trimmed by 2 bases and J by 8 bases, 3 bases remained unmatched. The germline V gene encodes CDR1 SNHLY and CDR2 FYNNEI. The CDR3 DNA follows: TGTGCCAGCAGTGAATGGACAGGGGATACCCAGTACTTC. Encoded protein: CASSEWTGDTQYF.

CDR3 nucleotide sequence: TGCAGCGTTGGTAACAGGGTCAACATTCAGTACTTC. Its translation: CSVGNRVNIQYF. This chain joins TRBV29-1 and TRBJ2-4, with D perhaps TRBD1 (6 bases). The germline V gene encodes CDR1 SQVTM and CDR2 ANQGSEA. This CDR3 is 12 amino acids long. V gave up 4 bases and J gave up 7 bases, with 11 bases separating them.

This clonotype was seen at least ten times. The chain carries TRBV7-9 and TRBJ1-4; D perhaps matches TRBD1 (5 bases). The V gene lost 5 bases and the J gene lost 5 bases, with 12 bases spanning the gap. This CDR3 comprises 14 residues. The germline V gene encodes CDR1 SEHNR and CDR2 FQNEAQ (reference sequence). For the CDR3, the DNA is TGTGCCAGCAGCCTCGGGACGGTGAATGAAAAACTGTTTTTT. Translated: CASSLGTVNEKLFF.

This clonotype was seen repeatedly, ten times or more. This chain joins TRBV20-1 and TRBJ2-1; 7 bases map to TRBD2. From germline, CDR1 is DFQATT and CDR2 SNEGSKA (reference sequence). V gave up 5 bases and J gave up 5 bases; unmatched junction bases: 9. The CDR3 length is 14 residues. This chain's CDR3 is CSAGGAGTNNEQFF. CDR3 nucleotides: TGCAGTGCTGGCGGGGCGGGGACTAACAATGAGCAGTTCTTC.

This clonotype was seen more than once but under ten times. The gene calls are TRBV28 and TRBJ2-7; tentatively, D is TRBD1 (5 bases). The CDR3 covers 13 residues. The V gene's germline CDR1 is MDHEN and CDR2 SYDVKM. V was trimmed by 4 bases and J by 2 bases, leaving 9 bases between them. CDR3 residues: CASSSDIPYEQYF. DNA of the CDR3: TGTGCCAGCAGTTCGGACATCCCCTACGAGCAGTACTTC. The whole variable domain, filled in from reference TRBV28 and TRBJ2-7, reads DVKVTQSSRYLVKRTGEKVFLECVQDMDHENMFWYRQDPGLGLRLIYFSYDVKMKEKGDIPEGYSVSREKKERFSLILESASTNQTSMYLCASSSDIPYEQYFGPGTRLTVT.

The chain has TRBV7-2 and TRBJ2-3; D is unresolved. Germline-derived CDR1 and CDR2 are SGHTA and FQGNSA. This CDR3 is built from 14 residues. V lost 3 bases and J lost 0, with 7 bases in between. Here the CDR3 reads CASSFSLSTDTQYF. The CDR3 bases are TGTGCCAGCAGCTTTTCATTAAGCACAGATACGCAGTATTTT.

This clonotype was counted a few times. This chain links TRBV20-1 with TRBJ1-5, with D possibly being TRBD1 (5 bases). The CDR3 contains 15 residues. The germline V gene encodes CDR1 DFQATT and CDR2 SNEGSKA (reference sequence). Trimming left V 6 bases short and J 0 bases short, with 15 bases between. CDR3 sequence reads: CSALGRDLSNQPQHF. The CDR3 DNA sequence: TGCAGTGCCCTCGGGAGGGACCTTAGCAATCAGCCCCAGCATTTT.

This clonotype has ten or more counts. The chain uses TRBV7-2 and TRBJ2-2; tentative D call: TRBD2 (6 bases). V lost 3 bases to trimming and J lost 5 bases, with 10 bases between them. Germline V lookup: CDR1 SGHTA, CDR2 FQGNSA. This CDR3 region has 14 residues. CDR3 region: CASSLRLDTGELFF. As DNA, the CDR3 is TGTGCCAGCAGCTTGCGACTAGATACCGGGGAGCTGTTTTTT.

This clonotype was seen ten or more times. This chain connects TRBV7-7 to TRBJ2-3; D gene unclear. Deletions cut 2 bases from V and 1 base from J, with 10 bases between. The CDR3 is 15 residues long. The germline CDR1 and CDR2 sequences are SSHAT and FNYEAQ (reference sequence). The CDR3: CASSLTNSRTDTQYF. CDR3 in DNA: TGTGCCAGCAGCTTAACGAATAGCCGCACAGATACGCAGTATTTT.

This clonotype was counted ten times or more. V and J are TRBV19 and TRBJ2-5; 9 nucleotides align to TRBD1. Losses at the gene ends were 4 bases for V and 5 bases for J; bases not matched to a gene: 8. Germline assignment: CDR1 LNHDA and CDR2 SQIVND (reference sequence). This CDR3 has 15 residues. CDR3: CASSTTGTGSETQYF. DNA of the CDR3: TGTGCCAGTAGTACAACCGGGACAGGGAGTGAGACCCAGTACTTC.

The rearrangement joins TRBV20-1 to TRBJ2-3; 12 positions agree with TRBD2. The CDR3 contains 15 residues. Germline CDR1 reads DFQATT; CDR2 reads SNEGSKA (reference sequence). V shed 2 bases, J shed 6 bases, and the junction held 6 bases outside the gene matches. The CDR3 DNA sequence: TGCAGTGCTAGACTAGCGGGGGGGCTGGGGGATACGCAGTATTTT. It codes for CSARLAGGLGDTQYF.

This clonotype was seen ten or more times. The gene calls are TRBV7-2 and TRBJ2-3, with D tentatively TRBD2 (5 bases). Trimming shortened V by 5 bases and J by 0 bases, and 12 bases separated the two germline ends. The V gene's germline CDR1 is SGHTA and CDR2 FQGNSA. The CDR3 extends over 15 amino acids. The CDR3 DNA reads as TGTGCCAGCAGCGGGGAAGCGGTTAGCACAGATACGCAGTATTTT. Amino acid sequence: CASSGEAVSTDTQYF.

This chain links TRBV28 with TRBJ1-5; D call uncertain. CDR1 and CDR2 (germline): MDHEN, SYDVKM. CDR3 size: 15 residues. Trimming shortened V by 7 bases and J by 2 bases, and 15 bases separated the two germline ends. Here the CDR3 reads CASNLWRVGNQPQHF. The CDR3 DNA sequence: TGTGCCAGCAATTTGTGGCGGGTGGGCAATCAGCCCCAGCATTTT.

V and J are TRBV7-2 and TRBJ1-3, with D unclear. CDR3 length equals 12 residues. Looked up from germline, CDR1 is SGHTA and CDR2 is FQGNSA. Trimming cost V 5 bases and J 8 bases, with 10 bases left between them. CDR3 protein: CASSRTGYTIYF. The CDR3 DNA is TGTGCCAGCAGCCGGACTGGGTACACCATATATTTT. Complete variable domain (other parts from reference TRBV7-2 and TRBJ1-3): GAGVSQSPSNKVTEKGKDVELRCDPISGHTALYWYRQSLGQGLEFLIYFQGNSAPDKSGLPSDRFSAERTGGSVSTLTIQRTQQEDSAVYLCASSRTGYTIYFGEGSWLTVV.

This clonotype has just a few counts. The CDR3 DNA follows: TGTGCCAGCAGCTTGGCGGGACAGGGGCGAGAGACTTTCTTT. The encoded protein is CASSLAGQGRETFF. The V and J genes are TRBV11-2 and TRBJ1-1; 10 bases align to TRBD1. V was pared by 3 bases and J by 12 bases, with 10 bases of the junction left unmatched. This CDR3 has 14 residues. Per the germline V gene, CDR1 is SGHAT and CDR2 is FQNNGV. Supplemented by reference TRBV11-2 and TRBJ1-1, the full variable domain reads EAGVAQSPRYKIIEKRQSVAFWCNPISGHATLYWYQQILGQGPKLLIQFQNNGVVDDSQLPKDRFSAERLKGVDSTLKIQPAKLEDSAVYLCASSLAGQGRETFFGQGTRLTVV.

This clonotype was counted between two and nine times. This chain connects TRBV7-9 to TRBJ1-2; 9 nucleotides match TRBD1. V gave up 5 bases and J gave up 5 bases; unmatched junction bases: 12. Germline V lookup: CDR1 SEHNR, CDR2 FQNEAQ (reference sequence). The CDR3 contains 16 residues. The CDR3: CASSPGQGIDIYGYTF. CDR3 nucleotide sequence: TGTGCCAGCAGCCCCGGACAGGGGATTGATATTTATGGCTACACCTTC.

Ten or more counts support this clonotype. This sequence joins TRBV4-3 and TRBJ1-1; D is unclear. Between the trimmed V and J ends, which lost 4 bases and 2 bases, there was a span of 14 bases. The germline V gene encodes CDR1 LGHNA and CDR2 YSLEER. The CDR3 is 15 amino acids. The CDR3 loop is CASSPFLPGNTEAFF. The DNA for the CDR3 is TGCGCCAGCAGCCCATTTCTTCCGGGTAACACTGAAGCTTTCTTT.

The chain has TRBV23-1 and TRBJ1-1, with D possibly TRBD1 on 6 matching bases. TRBV23-1 is marked as an open reading frame, function uncertain. The V end was cut by 4 bases, the J end by 3 bases, with 9 bases between. This CDR3 region has 13 residues. DNA of the CDR3: TGCGCCAGCAGTCCCGGACAGCACACTGAAGCTTTCTTT. It is translated as CASSPGQHTEAFF.

This clonotype occurred a few times. CDR3 region: CASSYTRVGTEAFF. The CDR3, as DNA: TGTGCCAGCAGTTATACCAGGGTAGGGACTGAAGCTTTCTTT. The rearrangement joins TRBV27 to TRBJ1-1, with D maybe TRBD1 (5 bases). Trimming left V 4 bases short and J 5 bases short, with 14 bases between. The germline gives CDR1 MNHEY, CDR2 SMNVEV (reference sequence). The CDR3 extends over 14 amino acids.

In this sample, this clonotype turned up a few times. This chain joins TRBV7-3 and TRBJ2-3; D is uncertain. The CDR3 length is 14 residues. Looked up from germline, CDR1 is SGHTA and CDR2 is FQGTGA. V shed 4 bases and J shed 3 bases, with 11 bases lying between them. The CDR3 nucleotides read TGTGCCAGCAGCTCGCGTAGCAGAACAGATACGCAGTATTTT. Its protein product is CASSSRSRTDTQYF. The whole variable domain, filled in from reference TRBV7-3 and TRBJ2-3, reads GAGVSQTPSNKVTEKGKYVELRCDPISGHTALYWYRQSLGQGPEFLIYFQGTGAADDSGLPNDRFFAVRPEGSVSTLKIQRTERGDSAVYLCASSSRSRTDTQYFGPGTRLTVL.

This clonotype was detected only a few times. The J gene is TRBJ2-1, the V gene TRBV20-1; perhaps TRBD2 as D (5 bases). With 0 bases removed from V and 9 bases from J, the gap between germline ends came to 12 bases. This CDR3 comprises 13 residues. Per the germline V gene, CDR1 is DFQATT and CDR2 is SNEGSKA (reference sequence). For the CDR3, the DNA is TGCAGTGCTAGAGATCTTACTCGGGGTGAGCAGTTCTTC. Translated, it gives CSARDLTRGEQFF.

This clonotype was detected many times. The J gene is TRBJ2-7, the V gene TRBV6-5; D is unresolved. CDR1 and CDR2 from the germline V gene are MNHEY and SVGAGI. There are 15 residues in the CDR3. Trimming stripped 0 bases from V and 1 base from J, with 10 bases between. The CDR3 DNA follows: TGTGCCAGCAGTTACTCATCCGGGCCGTCCTACGAGCAGTACTTC. Translated: CASSYSSGPSYEQYF.

This clonotype was detected a few times. The CDR3 sequence: CASGLQAGDFYNEQFF. The DNA for the CDR3 is TGTGCTAGTGGTTTGCAGGCGGGAGACTTCTACAATGAGCAGTTCTTC. The chain recombines TRBV12-5 with TRBJ2-1; 7 bases match TRBD2. V was clipped by 2 bases and J by 3 bases; unmatched bases: 7. This CDR3 comprises 16 residues. Germline assignment: CDR1 LGHNT and CDR2 FRNRAP.

To note about this clonotype: The germline gene is not matched at one end of the junction; a read error may be the cause. J is TRBJ2-5 and V is TRBV4-1, with 10 bases fitting TRBD2. Germline CDR1 MGHRA, CDR2 YSYEKL. The CDR3 loop spans 19 amino acids. The DNA for the CDR3 is TGTGCCAGCAGCCAAGACGTACGGTCAGCGGGAGGGCCCCCTGAGACCCAGTACTTC. It is translated as CASSQDVRSAGGPPETQYF.